This TCR beta chain was profiled in a study of cytomegalovirus exposure and HLA in healthy donors. The study ran its PCR with 60 Vbeta and 13 Jbeta primers. Produced via immunoSEQ multiplex PCR; TCRdb's table is partial and in-frame only. Its table records around 70,000 clones. This CDR3 contains 15 residues. The germline V and J ends were trimmed by 3 bases and 0 bases, with 9 bases remaining between them. CDR1 and CDR2 (germline): SGHAT, FQNNGV. Note on this clone: The antigen remains undetermined.

Study-level findings and limits: Researchers reported from a later analysis that most CMV-associated TCR beta chains appeared HLA-restricted.

The receptor's source is a boy between 10 and 17 years old in good health and CMV-seronegative. The chain employs TRBV11-2 and TRBJ1-3; D might be TRBD1 (6 bases). Sequencing input: PBMCs. In nucleotides, the CDR3 is TGTGCCAGCAGCTTTACAGGGCCCTCTGGAAACACCATATATTTT. It codes for CASSFTGPSGNTIYF.